This T cell receptor beta chain was profiled in a study of cytomegalovirus exposure and HLA in healthy donors. Whole-study findings and limits: First-cohort TCR clusters were later found to tend to co-occur in the 120 or so validation repertoires. Published work reported that the classifier diagnosed cytomegalovirus status with high specificity and sensitivity. Whilst most TCR sequences proved rare, a subset of public TCRs occurred across many donors.

Generated by immunoSEQ multiplex PCR, the TCRdb table keeps only in-frame clones and is missing some. The sample lists 150,000 to 200,000 clones, 86% occurring once. This clone occurred once. Its target is not known. There are 16 residues in the CDR3. Trimming at V came to 2 bases and at J to 3 bases, leaving 6 bases not matched to a gene. Germline CDR1 and CDR2: SGHTA and FQGNSA. The genes are TRBV7-2 and TRBJ2-7; 11 nucleotides line up with TRBD2. The TCR sequence derives from a woman between 18 and 29 years old in good health and CMV-seronegative. Specimen: PBMCs. The CDR3 loop is CASSLTTSGSVYEQYF. The DNA of the CDR3 is TGTGCCAGCAGCTTAACTACTAGCGGGAGTGTCTACGAGCAGTACTTC.